The T cell receptor (beta chain) described here comes from a study of Tregs in tolerant kidney transplant recipients (dated by TCRdb to 2018 to 2020). Looking at the study overall: The transplants used related donors along with nonmyeloablative bone marrow transplantation, and in the human trials mixed chimerism was transient. The study applied TCRbeta sequencing to find donor-specific regulatory T cells before combined kidney and bone marrow transplantation and then followed those same cells after transplant. General conclusions and limits of the study: Donor-specific Treg expansion was found to exceed global Treg expansion in tolerant patients, suggesting antigen-driven rather than nonspecific expansion. Expanding Tregs with activated donor B cells appeared to identify the most biologically relevant and donor-specific TCRbeta repertoire. Because the study included only a small number of patients, the results must be confirmed in larger populations and under other immunosuppression protocols. For some patients, the PCR primers changed as time went on, which meant samples from those patients could not be compared with one another at the nucleotide level. Biological reproducibility was not directly assessed, although technical replication error appeared to be minimal.

About this clone: Its antigen specificity is not known. No per-base quality is available; no much larger clone lies one base away.

The germline V gene specifies MNHNS as CDR1 and SASEGT as CDR2. Unmatched junction bases come to 5, with V trimmed by 8 bases and J by 3 bases. From the cysteine through the phenylalanine, the CDR3 covers 13 amino acids. The only DNA kept is the CDR3, 39 bases in frame from the first base. This specimen's time point label, per the study, means: blood sample drawn before combined kidney and bone marrow transplant. Thawed PBMCs were FACS-sorted into unstimulated Tregs (CD4+CD25+CD127-), CD4+ non-Tregs (CD4+CD25-), CD4 cells and CD8 cells. The patients were 4 recipients of combined kidney and bone marrow transplants from the ITN036ST trial, and samples were available only for these trial subjects. Healthy control blood was separated into PBMCs by Ficoll density gradient and cryopreserved, and patient PBMCs were collected both before and after transplant. For TCRbeta CDR3 sequencing, genomic DNA from the sorted cells was extracted using the QIAGEN DNeasy Blood and Tissue Kit. Through immunoSEQ, high-throughput TCRbeta CDR3 sequencing was done commercially, including PCR amplification with internal controls and bias correction. The original methods were these. Unique productive TCRbeta sequences were defined by CDR3 nucleotide sequence where primers matched, otherwise by CDR3 amino acid sequence with Vbeta and Jbeta genes. As a correction for sorting error, sequences shared between sorted populations at a frequency ratio of 2:1 or less were discarded, and the remaining shared sequences were assigned to the higher population. Donor-reactive sequences were defined as at least 5-fold expanded in CFSE-low cells versus unstimulated cells, with frequency of at least 0.01% in CFSE-low cells. Jensen-Shannon divergence, calculated on the top 100 TCRbeta sequences ranked by frequency, was used to quantify repertoire divergence. When a sample had multiple sequencing runs, each run was corrected for sorting error separately and the runs were then pooled. The immuneACCESS repertoire file appears here via TCRdb, limited to in-frame rearrangements. These files lack a portion of the clones; in checked studies, under half of the deficit traces to unresolved V genes, and the cause of the others is not known. For V, J and clone size, that table is used; D and trimming come from the DNA. The sample table records about 100,000 clones; 80% to 95% of these occur just once. The top ten hold approximately 0.5% of the sample.

The input for sequencing was CD4+ T cells from blood, taken before the transplant. In this chain, TRBV6-1 is recombined with TRBJ1-1; the central 8 bases match TRBD1. The TCR was taken from a human donor who received a combined kidney and bone marrow transplant. The CDR3 region: CASASGGYTEAFF. The sequenced DNA: TGTGCCAGCGCCTCAGGGGGCTACACTGAAGCTTTCTTT.